These T cell receptor beta chains were read from a single sample in a study of cytomegalovirus exposure and HLA in healthy donors. Generated by immunoSEQ multiplex PCR, the TCRdb table keeps only in-frame clones and is missing some. The table has some 80,000 clones, about 96% seen once. Sequenced input: PBMCs. Receptors were obtained from a woman aged 18 to 35 in good health and CMV-seronegative. Both conserved end residues are part of each CDR3. Each record gives: clone size, J gene, D gene, V gene, CDR3 DNA, CDR3 protein. D genes are given only for firm matches. For some rows the clone size is stated as once, few or many, or as a class when expanded; others skip it.

size: -
J: TRBJ2-5
D: TRBD1
V: TRBV19
DNA: TGTGCCAGTAGTATAAGGGGGTGGGGGCCGGACAGGGACCAAGAGACCCAGTACTTC
CDR3: CASSIRGWGPDRDQETQYF

size: -
J: TRBJ2-7
D: TRBD2
V: TRBV28
DNA: TGTGCCAGCAGTTTGGTGCGGGAGAGGTACGAGCAGTACTTC
CDR3: CASSLVRERYEQYF

size: once
J: TRBJ2-7
D: TRBD2
V: TRBV7-6
DNA: TGTGCCAGCAGCTCCCTAGCGGTTAGCTCCTACGAGCAGTACTTC
CDR3: CASSSLAVSSYEQYF

size: -
J: TRBJ2-5
D: -
V: TRBV21-1
DNA: TGTGCCAGCAGCCAGACTATGGAGACTAGCGGGGGCGGAGAGGAGACCCAGTACTTC
CDR3: CASSQTMETSGGGEETQYF

size: -
J: TRBJ2-3
D: TRBD2
V: TRBV29-1
DNA: TGCAGCGTCGGACGGCGGGAGGGCCGGCCAGATACGCAGTATTTT
CDR3: CSVGRREGRPDTQYF

size: -
J: TRBJ2-2
D: -
V: TRBV7-6
DNA: TGTGCCAGCCCCATGACAGACTTGAATCTTTCAAACACCGGGGAGCTGTTTTTT
CDR3: CASPMTDLNLSNTGELFF

size: few
J: TRBJ2-6
D: -
V: TRBV29-1
DNA: TGCAGCGTTGAGAACGGCCAAACAGGGCCCTCTGGGGCCAACGTCCTGACTTTC
CDR3: CSVENGQTGPSGANVLTF

size: -
J: TRBJ2-1
D: TRBD2
V: TRBV7-2
DNA: TGTGCCAGCAGCTTAGCGGGGGGTATATACTTCGGGGGGAATGAGCAGTTCTTC
CDR3: CASSLAGGIYFGGNEQFF

size: -
J: TRBJ2-1
D: TRBD2
V: TRBV10-3
DNA: TGTGCCAGCACCACGGGACTAGCCGATGAGCAGTTCTTC
CDR3: CASTTGLADEQFF

size: -
J: TRBJ2-1
D: TRBD2
V: TRBV27
DNA: TGTGCCAGCAGCCCCGGGACTACTAGCAATGAGCAGTTCTTC
CDR3: CASSPGTTSNEQFF